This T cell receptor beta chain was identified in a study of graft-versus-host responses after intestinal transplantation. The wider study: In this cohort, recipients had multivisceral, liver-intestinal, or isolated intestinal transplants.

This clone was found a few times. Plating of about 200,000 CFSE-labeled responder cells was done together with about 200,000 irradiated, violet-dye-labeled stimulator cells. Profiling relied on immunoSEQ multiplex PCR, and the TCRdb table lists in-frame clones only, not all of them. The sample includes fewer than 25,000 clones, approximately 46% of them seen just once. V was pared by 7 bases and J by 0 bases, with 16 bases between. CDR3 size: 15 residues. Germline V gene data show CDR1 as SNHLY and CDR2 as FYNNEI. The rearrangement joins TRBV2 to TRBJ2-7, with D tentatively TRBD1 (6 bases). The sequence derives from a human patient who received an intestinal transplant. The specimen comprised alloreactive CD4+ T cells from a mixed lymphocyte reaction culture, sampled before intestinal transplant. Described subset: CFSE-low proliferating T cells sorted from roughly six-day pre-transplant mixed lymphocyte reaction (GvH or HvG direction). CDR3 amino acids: CASNQQGTYSYEQYF. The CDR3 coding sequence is TGTGCCAGCAACCAACAGGGAACCTACTCCTACGAGCAGTACTTC.